Listed here are 9 T cell receptor beta chains from one sample, sequenced in a study of shared clonotypes between healthy human individuals. CD8 cells classed as naive were CD45RO-negative and positively selected for CCR7, excluding terminally differentiated effector memory CD45RA+ cells. Sequencing was performed with immunoSEQ multiplex PCR; in TCRdb, only in-frame clones are kept and a portion is missing. The data show about 1.9 million clones, over 85% seen once. The specimen sequenced was naive CD8+ T cells from PBMCs. The receptors stem from a man aged 18 to 35 in good health. Some clones in this sample may be carry-over from other donors' samples.

V and J are TRBV7-9 and TRBJ2-7; D might be TRBD1 or TRBD2, each matching 5 bases. CDR3 length: 16 residues. Trimming stripped 4 bases from V and 2 bases from J, with 18 bases between. In germline, CDR1 is SEHNR, CDR2 FQNEAQ (reference sequence). The DNA of the CDR3 is TGTGCCAGCAGCTCTACTTCCGGGACGGATACCTACGAGCAGTACTTC. This sequence encodes CASSSTSGTDTYEQYF.

The J gene is TRBJ1-4, the V gene TRBV5-1; D unresolved. Germline CDR1 reads SGHRS; CDR2 reads YFSETQ. Trimming removed 1 base from V and 3 bases from J, with 19 bases in between. The length of the CDR3 is 18 residues. CDR3 in DNA: TGCGCCAGCAGCTTGCCCTCCATGCGCAAGGGATCTAATGAAAAACTGTTTTTT. Translating it yields CASSLPSMRKGSNEKLFF.

This clone was recorded once. The chain couples TRBV27 to TRBJ2-7; the D gene is possibly TRBD2 (6 bases). Germline V gene data show CDR1 as MNHEY and CDR2 as SMNVEV (reference sequence). V dropped 6 bases and J dropped 5 bases, with 11 bases sitting between them. The CDR3 is 12 residues long. In DNA form, the CDR3 reads TGTGCCAGCAGAACGGGAGTGGACGAGCAGTACTTC. Translated, it gives CASRTGVDEQYF.

The V call is TRBV7-9, the J call TRBJ2-7; TRBD1 matches at 9 bases. The V gene end was trimmed by 7 bases and the J gene end by 4 bases; junction bases not matched to a gene: 11. Germline V gene data show CDR1 as SEHNR and CDR2 as FQNEAQ (reference sequence). The CDR3 consists of 15 residues. Here the CDR3 DNA reads TGTGCCAGCACCAACCGGGACAGGGAGTTGTACGAGCAGTACTTC. Translated: CASTNRDRELYEQYF.

V is TRBV7-8 and J is TRBJ2-7, with D perhaps matching TRBD1 (5 bases). This CDR3 comprises 14 residues. In germline, CDR1 is SGHVS, CDR2 FQNEAQ. The V end was cut by 1 base, the J end by 6 bases, with 13 bases between. The DNA for the CDR3 is TGTGCCAGCAGCTTAGAGACAGTCTCGGGCGAGCAGTACTTC. It is translated as CASSLETVSGEQYF. Supplemented by reference TRBV7-8 and TRBJ2-7, the full variable domain reads GAGVSQSPRYKVAKRGQDVALRCDPISGHVSLFWYQQALGQGPEFLTYFQNEAQLDKSGLPSDRFFAERPEGSVSTLKIQRTQQEDSAVYLCASSLETVSGEQYFGPGTRLTVT.

The rearrangement uses TRBV9 and TRBJ2-2; D gene unclear. V dropped 5 bases and J dropped 1 base, with 6 bases sitting between them. The germline CDR1 and CDR2 sequences are SGDLS and YYNGEE. The CDR3 has 13 residues. Here the CDR3 reads CASRGMNTGELFF. The CDR3 nucleotides are TGTGCCAGCAGAGGGATGAACACCGGGGAGCTGTTTTTT.

This clone has only a few counts. The V gene is TRBV10-3, the J gene TRBJ2-5, with D unclear. V lost 0 bases to trimming and J lost 5 bases, with 7 bases between them. Germline values: CDR1 ENHRY, CDR2 SYGVKD. The CDR3 length is 13 residues. CDR3 sequence: CAISESIQETQYF. CDR3 bases: TGTGCCATCAGTGAGTCGATCCAGGAGACCCAGTACTTC.

Of note for this clone: Additional DNA sequences in this sample encode the identical CDR3. The chain couples TRBV13 to TRBJ1-3, with D perhaps matching TRBD1 (5 bases). This CDR3 has 15 residues. The V end lost 0 bases, the J end lost 4 bases, and 10 bases lay between the germline ends. CDR1 and CDR2 from the germline V gene are PRHDT and FYEKMQ (reference sequence). Here the CDR3 DNA reads TGTGCCAGCAGCTTAGGGGGGCGCGCCGGAAACACCATATATTTT. It specifies CASSLGGRAGNTIYF.

The genes are TRBV5-6 and TRBJ2-7; D uncertain. V was clipped by 0 bases and J by 3 bases, with 10 bases between them. CDR1 is SGHDT and CDR2 is YYEEEE in the germline V gene. This CDR3 has 14 amino acids. In nucleotides, the CDR3 is TGTGCCAGCAGCTTGGTAGGGTCGGGCTACGAGCAGTACTTC. The encoded protein is CASSLVGSGYEQYF.